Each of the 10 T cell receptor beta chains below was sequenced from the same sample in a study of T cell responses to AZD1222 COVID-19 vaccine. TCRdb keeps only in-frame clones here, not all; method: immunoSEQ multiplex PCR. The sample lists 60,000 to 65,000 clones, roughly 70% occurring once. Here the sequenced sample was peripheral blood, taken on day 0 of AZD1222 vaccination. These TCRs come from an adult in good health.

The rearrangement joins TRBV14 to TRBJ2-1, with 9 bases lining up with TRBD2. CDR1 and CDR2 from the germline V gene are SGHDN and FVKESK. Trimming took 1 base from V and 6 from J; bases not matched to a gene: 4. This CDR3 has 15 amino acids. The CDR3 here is CASSQGGGASNEQFF. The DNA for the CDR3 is TGTGCCAGCAGCCAAGGCGGGGGGGCAAGCAATGAGCAGTTCTTC.

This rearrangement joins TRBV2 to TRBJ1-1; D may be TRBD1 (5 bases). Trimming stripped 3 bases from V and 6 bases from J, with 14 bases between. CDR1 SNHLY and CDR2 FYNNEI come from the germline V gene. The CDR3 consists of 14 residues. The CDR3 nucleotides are TGTGCCAGCAGTGAGAGGGGCCCCCGCGCTGAAGCTTTCTTT. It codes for CASSERGPRAEAFF.

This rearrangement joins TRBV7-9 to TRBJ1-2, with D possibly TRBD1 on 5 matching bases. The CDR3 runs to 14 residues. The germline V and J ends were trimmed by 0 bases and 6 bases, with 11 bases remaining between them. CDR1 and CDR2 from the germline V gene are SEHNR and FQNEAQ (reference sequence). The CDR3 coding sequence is TGTGCCAGCAGCTTAGCTACAGGCGTCGATGGCTACACCTTC. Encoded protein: CASSLATGVDGYTF.

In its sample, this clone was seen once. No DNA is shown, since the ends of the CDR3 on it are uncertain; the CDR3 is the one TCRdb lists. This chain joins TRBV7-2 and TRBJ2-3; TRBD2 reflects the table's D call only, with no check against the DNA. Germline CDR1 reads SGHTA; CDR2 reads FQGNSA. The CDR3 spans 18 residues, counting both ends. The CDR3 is CASSFLWGGGPSTDTQYF.

CDR3 in DNA: TGTGCCAGCAGCTTAACCAGGGTAAAGGGGGATGGCTACACCTTC. As protein: CASSLTRVKGDGYTF. The J gene is TRBJ1-2, the V gene TRBV7-2; D might be TRBD1 (6 bases). Germline V gene data show CDR1 as SGHTA and CDR2 as FQGNSA. Trimming stripped 2 bases from V and 6 bases from J, with 16 bases between. CDR3 size: 15 residues.

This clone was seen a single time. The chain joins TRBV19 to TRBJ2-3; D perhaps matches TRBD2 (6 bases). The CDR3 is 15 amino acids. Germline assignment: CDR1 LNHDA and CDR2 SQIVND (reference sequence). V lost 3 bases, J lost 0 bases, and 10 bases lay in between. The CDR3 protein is CASSIGRGSTDTQYF. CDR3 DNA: TGTGCCAGTAGTATCGGGCGGGGTAGCACAGATACGCAGTATTTT.

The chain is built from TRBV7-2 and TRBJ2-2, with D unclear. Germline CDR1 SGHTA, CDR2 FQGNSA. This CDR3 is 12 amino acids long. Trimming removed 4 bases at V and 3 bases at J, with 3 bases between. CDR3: CASSSYTGELFF. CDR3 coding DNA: TGTGCCAGCAGCTCCTACACCGGGGAGCTGTTTTTT. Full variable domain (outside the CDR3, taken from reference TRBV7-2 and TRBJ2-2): GAGVSQSPSNKVTEKGKDVELRCDPISGHTALYWYRQSLGQGLEFLIYFQGNSAPDKSGLPSDRFSAERTGGSVSTLTIQRTQQEDSAVYLCASSSYTGELFFGEGSRLTVL.

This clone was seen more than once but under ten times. As DNA, the CDR3 is TGTGCCAGCAGCCCATCCGGGACAGGGGCCTATGGCTACACCTTC. This translates into CASSPSGTGAYGYTF. The rearrangement links TRBV7-2 to TRBJ1-2, with 10 bases aligning to TRBD1. Germline V gene sequence: CDR1 SGHTA, CDR2 FQGNSA. After removal of 5 bases from V and 4 bases from J, the junction contained 7 bases not matched to a gene. The CDR3 runs 15 residues.

CDR3 amino acids: CASSPNGFRGDEQFF. The CDR3 nucleotides are TGCGCCAGCAGCCCCAATGGGTTTCGTGGGGATGAGCAGTTCTTC. This chain connects TRBV5-1 to TRBJ2-1; D gene uncertain. The germline V gene encodes CDR1 SGHRS and CDR2 YFSETQ. V lost 4 bases to trimming and J lost 8 bases, with 19 bases between them. The CDR3 consists of 15 residues.

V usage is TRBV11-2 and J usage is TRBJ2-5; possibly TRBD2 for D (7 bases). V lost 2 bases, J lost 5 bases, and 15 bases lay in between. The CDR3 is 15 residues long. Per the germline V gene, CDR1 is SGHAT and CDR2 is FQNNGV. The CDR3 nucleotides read TGTGCCAGCAGCTTAACGGGGGGCCGGGAGGAGACCCAGTACTTC. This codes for CASSLTGGREETQYF. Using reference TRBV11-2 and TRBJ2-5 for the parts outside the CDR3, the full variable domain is EAGVAQSPRYKIIEKRQSVAFWCNPISGHATLYWYQQILGQGPKLLIQFQNNGVVDDSQLPKDRFSAERLKGVDSTLKIQPAKLEDSAVYLCASSLTGGREETQYFGPGTRLLVL.